Each of the 27 T cell receptor beta chains below was sequenced from the same sample in a study of T cells in Graves' hyperthyroidism and ophthalmopathy. Template material for amplifying TCR beta CDR3 regions consisted of RNA transcripts. First-round RT-PCR targeting the TCR CDR3 was performed with the HTBI primer set. A single record per CDR3 protein comes from TCRdb applying MiXCR to the multiplex PCR reads. The sample has approximately 210,000 distinct CDR3 sequences; approximately 17% are singletons. Sequencing was done on a sample of blood. These receptors came from a man aged 50 to 60 with Graves' hyperthyroidism.

This clonotype was counted many times. V and J are TRBV2 and TRBJ1-1, with D hard to call. Trimming left V 8 bases short and J 1 base short, with 11 bases between. This CDR3 is 13 amino acids long. From germline, CDR1 is SNHLY and CDR2 FYNNEI. The CDR3 nucleotides are TGTGCCAGCGGGCTTGAAGCGAACACTGAAGCTTTCTTT. It translates to CASGLEANTEAFF.

This chain links TRBV12-3 or TRBV12-4 with TRBJ2-2; 13 nucleotides align to TRBD2. J lost 4 bases, V lost 3 bases, and 11 bases had no gene match. The CDR3 covers 19 residues. The CDR3 here is CASSFSGGLAGRGTGELFF. Written as DNA, the CDR3 is TGTGCCAGCAGTTTTTCCGGGGGACTAGCGGGACGCGGCACCGGGGAGCTGTTTTTT.

The V and J genes are TRBV6-1 and TRBJ2-3; tentatively, D is TRBD2 (6 bases). CDR1 and CDR2 from the germline V gene are MNHNS and SASEGT. The CDR3 contains 13 residues. V lost 7 bases and J 6 bases, leaving 14 bases between the germline ends. CDR3 DNA: TGTGCCAGCACGGTTAGCGGTAGTGATACGCAGTATTTT. It translates to CASTVSGSDTQYF.

This clonotype was seen at least ten times. V is TRBV20-1 and J is TRBJ2-6; no reliable D call. In germline, CDR1 is DFQATT, CDR2 SNEGSKA (reference sequence). Trimming pared 6 bases from V and 0 bases from J, leaving 9 bases between. This CDR3 region has 14 residues. Here the CDR3 reads CSAAVASGANVLTF. In DNA form, the CDR3 reads TGCAGTGCCGCCGTCGCCTCTGGGGCCAACGTCCTGACTTTC.

At least ten counts were recorded for this clonotype. The DNA of the CDR3 is TGTGCCAGCTCACCCCGAGCGGAACACGTCACCGGGGAGCTGTTTTTT. It yields the protein CASSPRAEHVTGELFF. V is TRBV18 and J is TRBJ2-2, with a weak D call TRBD2 (5 bases). Germline CDR1 and CDR2: KGHSH and LQKENI. Trimming left V 3 bases short and J 4 bases short, with 15 bases between. The CDR3 runs to 16 residues.

This sequence joins TRBV2 and TRBJ2-6; no reliable D call. V gave up 1 base and J gave up 0 bases, with 4 bases separating them. This CDR3 contains 15 residues. Germline V gene data show CDR1 as SNHLY and CDR2 as FYNNEI. The CDR3 loop reads CASSEEFSGANVLTF. For the CDR3, the DNA is TGTGCCAGCAGTGAAGAATTCTCTGGGGCCAACGTCCTGACTTTC.

This clonotype showed up many times. The rearrangement joins TRBV20-1 to TRBJ2-2; 8 bases agree with TRBD2. This CDR3 is 16 amino acids long. Germline trimming cut 3 bases from V and 3 bases from J; bases unmatched to any gene: 9. Germline CDR1 is DFQATT and CDR2 is SNEGSKA (reference sequence). The CDR3 spells CSASDFLAGDTGELFF. The CDR3 bases are TGCAGTGCTAGCGACTTTCTAGCGGGCGACACCGGGGAGCTGTTTTTT.

In its sample, this clonotype was seen a few times. This may stem from a read error, because a much larger clone lies one nucleotide away. In DNA, the CDR3 is TGTGCCAGCAGTTTGCTTGGTCCAGGGCGGACCGAGCAGTACTTC. It encodes CASSLLGPGRTEQYF. V and J are TRBV7-2 and TRBJ2-7; weak D call: TRBD1 (5 bases). There are 15 residues in the CDR3. Germline V gene sequence: CDR1 SGHTA, CDR2 FQGNSA. Trimming took off 6 bases at V and 6 bases at J, with 21 bases between the two ends.

The V and J genes are TRBV5-1 and TRBJ2-1, with TRBD2 matching over 12 bases. CDR3 length: 15 amino acids. V trimming: 3 bases; J trimming: 7 bases; junction bases outside the gene matches: 5. In germline, CDR1 is SGHRS, CDR2 YFSETQ. The CDR3 DNA sequence: TGCGCCAGCAGCTCTAGCGGGGGGGCTGGGAATGAGCAGTTCTTC. It translates to CASSSSGGAGNEQFF. The variable domain in full, completed from reference TRBV5-1 and TRBJ2-1, reads KAGVTQTPRYLIKTRGQQVTLSCSPISGHRSVSWYQQTPGQGLQFLFEYFSETQRNKGNFPGRFSGRQFSNSRSEMNVSTLELGDSALYLCASSSSGGAGNEQFFGPGTRLTVL.

This clonotype has at least ten counts. The V and J genes are TRBV6-2 or TRBV6-3 and TRBJ1-5; 11 positions match TRBD1. Germline-derived CDR1 and CDR2 are MNHEY and SVGEGT. Trimming cost V 4 bases and J 7 bases; bases outside gene matches: 6. There are 15 residues in the CDR3. CDR3: CASSSRTGGQQPQHF. The CDR3 nucleotides read TGTGCCAGCAGTTCCCGGACAGGGGGCCAGCAGCCCCAGCATTTT.

This clonotype has at least ten counts. V is TRBV15 and J is TRBJ1-6; weak D call: TRBD1 (6 bases). CDR1 is LNHNV, CDR2 YYDKDF, per germline (reference sequence). The CDR3 covers 15 residues. Trimming pared 5 bases from V and 6 bases from J, leaving 14 bases between. CDR3: CATSGTGQSNSPLHF. The CDR3 coding sequence is TGTGCCACCAGCGGAACGGGACAAAGTAATTCACCCCTCCACTTT.

Ten or more counts support this clonotype. The V gene is TRBV20-1, the J gene TRBJ2-7; 7 bases agree with TRBD2. With 4 bases clipped from V and 6 bases from J, the junction kept 9 bases outside the gene matches. Germline loops: CDR1 DFQATT, CDR2 SNEGSKA (reference sequence). There are 13 residues in the CDR3. The CDR3 loop reads CSATSGVHGEQYF. As DNA, the CDR3 is TGCAGTGCTACTAGCGGAGTTCATGGCGAGCAGTACTTC.

This clonotype was counted ten times or more. The chain carries TRBV10-3 and TRBJ2-5; unclear D gene. There are 14 residues in the CDR3. Germline V gene sequence: CDR1 ENHRY, CDR2 SYGVKD. Trimming took off 6 bases at V and 1 base at J, with 12 bases between the two ends. CDR3 residues: CAISETTAQETQYF. Written as DNA, the CDR3 is TGTGCCATCAGCGAGACAACAGCCCAAGAGACCCAGTACTTC.

This clonotype was seen ten or more times. The gene calls are TRBV2 and TRBJ2-1; D not certain. CDR1 is SNHLY and CDR2 is FYNNEI in the germline V gene. The ends were cut back, 7 bases at V and 0 bases at J, with 13 bases in the middle. The CDR3 extends over 15 amino acids. CDR3 nucleotides: TGTGCCAGCACCCTGGGTCGGAGCTCCTACAATGAGCAGTTCTTC. Its translation: CASTLGRSSYNEQFF. Drawing the rest from reference TRBV2 and TRBJ2-1, the complete variable domain is EPEVTQTPSHQVTQMGQEVILRCVPISNHLYFYWYRQILGQKVEFLVSFYNNEISEKSEIFDDQFSVERPDGSNFTLKIRSTKLEDSAMYFCASTLGRSSYNEQFFGPGTRLTVL.

The chain recombines TRBV4-3 with TRBJ2-3; D is unresolved. The CDR3 runs 14 residues. Germline loops: CDR1 LGHNA, CDR2 YSLEER. The V gene lost 1 base and the J gene lost 6 bases, with 11 bases spanning the gap. The CDR3 protein is CASSQAPTSDTQYF. DNA for the CDR3: TGCGCCAGCAGCCAAGCCCCCACATCGGATACGCAGTATTTT.

This clonotype has a count of ten or more. The rearrangement uses TRBV27 and TRBJ2-2; 10 bases map to TRBD1. This CDR3 comprises 14 residues. Unmatched junction bases numbered 3, after V lost 7 bases and J lost 4 bases. Germline CDR1 reads MNHEY; CDR2 reads SMNVEV (reference sequence). The CDR3: CASNRQGATGELFF. As DNA, the CDR3 is TGTGCCAGCAACCGACAGGGGGCCACCGGGGAGCTGTTTTTT.

The chain couples TRBV11-3 to TRBJ1-4; 8 bases map to TRBD1. CDR1 and CDR2 from the germline V gene are SGHNT and YENEEA. The CDR3 is made up of 15 amino acids. The ends lost 2 bases at V and 8 bases at J; junction bases unmatched: 7. As DNA, the CDR3 is TGTGCCAGCAGCTTACCCGGACAGGGACTCGAAAAACTGTTTTTT. Translated: CASSLPGQGLEKLFF.

As to this clonotype: One base away lies a much larger clone, so this may be a sequencing read error. The chain recombines TRBV12-3 or TRBV12-4 with TRBJ1-5; the D is unclear. The CDR3 contains 16 residues. Trimming pared 1 base from V and 4 bases from J, leaving 14 bases between. The CDR3 here is CASSLETWSGNQPQHF. The CDR3, as DNA: TGTGCCAGCAGTTTAGAGACATGGTCGGGGAATCAGCCCCAGCATTTT.

This clonotype occurred many times. V gene TRBV5-1 combines with J gene TRBJ2-1; 8 bases match TRBD2. Unmatched junction bases numbered 6, after V lost 1 base and J lost 9 bases. Germline CDR1 SGHRS, CDR2 YFSETQ. CDR3 length: 14 residues. CDR3 DNA: TGCGCCAGCAGCTTGATTAGCGGGACTAGTGAGCAGTTCTTC. Translating it yields CASSLISGTSEQFF.

This clonotype showed up many times. The rearrangement uses TRBV14 and TRBJ2-1, with D tentatively TRBD2 (5 bases). The CDR3 is 14 residues long. Trimming pared 1 base from V and 9 bases from J, leaving 13 bases between. Per the germline V gene, CDR1 is SGHDN and CDR2 is FVKESK. CDR3 sequence: CASSQGTLAGEQFF. The CDR3 DNA sequence: TGTGCCAGCAGCCAAGGGACTCTGGCCGGTGAGCAGTTCTTC.

J is TRBJ1-2 and V is TRBV20-1; 7 nucleotides agree with TRBD1. Germline V gives CDR1 DFQATT, CDR2 SNEGSKA (reference sequence). The CDR3 sequence is 15 residues long. V shed 2 bases and J 3 bases; nucleotides not matched to a gene: 9. As DNA, the CDR3 is TGCAGTGCTAGAAACCCCGGGGACAGCGACTATGGCTACACCTTC. Protein product: CSARNPGDSDYGYTF.

This clonotype was seen ten or more times. The J gene is TRBJ1-1, the V gene TRBV11-3, with 12 nucleotides matching TRBD1. Germline V gene lookup returns CDR1 SGHNT and CDR2 YENEEA. The V and J ends lost 0 bases and 11 bases, in that order; junction bases with no gene match: 10. The CDR3 runs to 16 residues. The CDR3 loop reads CASSLDSGTGGPGAFF. CDR3 coding DNA: TGTGCCAGCAGCTTAGATTCCGGGACAGGGGGCCCCGGCGCTTTCTTT.

This clonotype was seen repeatedly, ten times or more. The V gene is TRBV16, the J gene TRBJ2-3; D not resolved. The germline CDR1 and CDR2 sequences are KGHSY and FQNENV. Trimming took off 0 bases at V and 4 bases at J, with 5 bases between the two ends. The CDR3 extends over 13 amino acids. The CDR3: CASSQSRADTQYF. The CDR3, as DNA: TGTGCCAGCAGCCAATCAAGGGCAGATACGCAGTATTTT.

The chain combines TRBV4-2 with TRBJ1-5, with 9 bases matching TRBD1. Germline loops: CDR1 LGHNA, CDR2 YNFKEQ. Germline trimming cut 4 bases from V and 6 bases from J; bases unmatched to any gene: 7. The CDR3 is 15 residues long. CDR3 amino acids: CASSLGTGPSQPQHF. As DNA, the CDR3 is TGTGCCAGCAGCCTCGGGACAGGGCCTTCTCAGCCCCAGCATTTT.

The J gene is TRBJ2-5, the V gene TRBV24-1; D might be TRBD1 or TRBD2, each matching 6 bases. The V gene lost 3 bases and the J gene lost 4 bases, with 17 bases spanning the gap. Germline V gene sequence: CDR1 KGHDR, CDR2 SFDVKD. This CDR3 has 16 residues. DNA of the CDR3: TGTGCCACCAGTGATCCTAAGGGGGGTTCGGGAGAGACCCAGTACTTC. It yields the protein CATSDPKGGSGETQYF.

The chain is built from TRBV29-1 and TRBJ2-5; D ambiguous. Trimming removed 3 bases at V and 7 bases at J, with 9 bases between. The CDR3 totals 11 residues. CDR1 and CDR2 from the germline V gene are SQVTM and ANQGSEA. The CDR3 is CSVEENGTQYF. CDR3 DNA sequence: TGCAGCGTTGAGGAAAACGGGACCCAGTACTTC.

The chain is built from TRBV15 and TRBJ2-1; TRBD2 agrees at 8 bases. J lost 2 bases, V lost 1 base, and 7 bases had no gene match. This CDR3 spans 17 amino acids. CDR1 and CDR2 from the germline V gene are LNHNV and YYDKDF (reference sequence). The DNA for the CDR3 is TGTGCCACCAGCAGAGCGAAAACTAGCGGAGCCTACAATGAGCAGTTCTTC. Its protein product is CATSRAKTSGAYNEQFF.